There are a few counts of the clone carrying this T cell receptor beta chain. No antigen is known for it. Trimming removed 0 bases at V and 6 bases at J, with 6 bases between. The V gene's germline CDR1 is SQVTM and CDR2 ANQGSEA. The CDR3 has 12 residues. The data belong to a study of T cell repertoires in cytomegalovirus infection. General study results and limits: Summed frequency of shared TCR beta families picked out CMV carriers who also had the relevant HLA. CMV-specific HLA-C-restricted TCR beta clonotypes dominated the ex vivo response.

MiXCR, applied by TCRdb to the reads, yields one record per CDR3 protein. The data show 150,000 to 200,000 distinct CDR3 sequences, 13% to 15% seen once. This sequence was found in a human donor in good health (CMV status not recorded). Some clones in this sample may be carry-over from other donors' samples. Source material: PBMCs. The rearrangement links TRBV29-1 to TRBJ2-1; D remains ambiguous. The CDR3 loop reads CSVEDRSNEQFF. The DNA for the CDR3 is TGCAGCGTTGAAGATCGGAGCAATGAGCAGTTCTTC.